These 9 T cell receptor beta chains came from one sample sequenced in a study of early T cells in non-severe SARS-CoV-2 infection. TCRdb processed the 5' RACE reads anew with MiXCR; each CDR3 protein has one entry. The sample lists some 96,000 distinct CDR3 sequences, 14% to 15% occurring once. Sequenced input: whole blood. The source is an adult who was a healthcare worker with PCR-confirmed SARS-CoV-2 infection or an uninfected control (not recorded which).

V and J are TRBV28 and TRBJ1-2; 8 positions match TRBD1. The CDR3 covers 13 residues. CDR1 and CDR2 (germline): MDHEN, SYDVKM. The junction had 5 bases not matched to a gene; V was cut back by 3 bases and J by 8 bases. The CDR3 region is CASSLDRERGYTF. CDR3 nucleotide sequence: TGTGCCAGCAGTTTGGACAGGGAGAGGGGCTACACCTTC.

The chain recombines TRBV4-1 with TRBJ1-4; unclear D gene. Germline assignment: CDR1 MGHRA and CDR2 YSYEKL. This CDR3 spans 15 amino acids. Trimming cost V 0 bases and J 8 bases, with 13 bases left between them. CDR3 in DNA: TGCGCCAGCAGCCAAGATACCAGGATTGGGGAAAAACTGTTTTTT. Translation: CASSQDTRIGEKLFF.

This clonotype was recorded a few times. This chain uses TRBV29-1 with TRBJ1-5; D remains ambiguous. The germline gives CDR1 SQVTM, CDR2 ANQGSEA. The CDR3 has 12 residues. V dropped 7 bases and J dropped 3 bases, with 10 bases sitting between them. CDR3 protein: CSAGAYNQPQHF. As DNA, the CDR3 is TGCAGCGCTGGAGCCTACAATCAGCCCCAGCATTTT.

This clonotype occurred a few times. The V and J genes are TRBV15 and TRBJ2-7; D is unclear. CDR1 is LNHNV and CDR2 is YYDKDF in the germline V gene (reference sequence). The CDR3 extends over 16 amino acids. V lost 0 bases, J lost 3 bases, and 15 bases lay in between. CDR3 amino acids: CATSRDYGAKYYEQYF. The CDR3 bases are TGTGCCACCAGCAGAGACTACGGAGCTAAATACTACGAGCAGTACTTC.

The chain uses TRBV20-1 and TRBJ2-3; TRBD2 matches at 9 bases. V was clipped by 2 bases and J by 0 bases; unmatched bases: 3. Germline lookup yields CDR1 DFQATT and CDR2 SNEGSKA (reference sequence). The CDR3 has 15 amino acids. CDR3: CSARPLAGSTDTQYF. Here the CDR3 DNA reads TGCAGTGCTAGACCTCTAGCGGGGAGCACAGATACGCAGTATTTT.

This clonotype appeared a few times. The chain is built from TRBV5-4 and TRBJ1-3; weak D call: TRBD1 (5 bases). In germline, CDR1 is SGHNT, CDR2 YYREEE (reference sequence). The germline V and J ends were trimmed by 4 bases and 8 bases, with 16 bases remaining between them. The CDR3 has 14 residues. DNA of the CDR3: TGTGCCAGCAGCCCCGGGACCGCTGGTTACACCATATATTTT. Residues: CASSPGTAGYTIYF.

V and J are TRBV20-1 and TRBJ2-7; 7 positions match TRBD2. The CDR3 sequence is 12 residues long. CDR1 and CDR2 (germline): DFQATT, SNEGSKA (reference sequence). Trimming took 7 bases from V and 5 from J; bases not matched to a gene: 8. CDR3 region: CSGESGNHEQYF. The CDR3 bases are TGCAGTGGAGAAAGCGGGAACCACGAGCAGTACTTC.

This clonotype was counted many times. The chain is built from TRBV20-1 and TRBJ2-1, with TRBD1 as a possible D gene (6 bases). V was trimmed by 3 bases and J by 0 bases, leaving 15 bases between them. The CDR3 has 16 residues. Germline loops: CDR1 DFQATT, CDR2 SNEGSKA (reference sequence). CDR3 DNA sequence: TGCAGTGCTAGGACCCCCACAGGGAGCTCCTACAATGAGCAGTTCTTC. Its translation: CSARTPTGSSYNEQFF.

There are many counts of this clonotype. The chain recombines TRBV14 with TRBJ2-1, with 10 bases that match TRBD2. V lost 7 bases to trimming and J lost 8 bases; unmatched junction nucleotides: 8. Germline CDR1 reads SGHDN; CDR2 reads FVKESK. The CDR3 is 14 amino acids. DNA for the CDR3: TGTGCCAGCAATCCGGGACTAGCGAGGCATGAGCAGTTCTTC. This codes for CASNPGLARHEQFF.